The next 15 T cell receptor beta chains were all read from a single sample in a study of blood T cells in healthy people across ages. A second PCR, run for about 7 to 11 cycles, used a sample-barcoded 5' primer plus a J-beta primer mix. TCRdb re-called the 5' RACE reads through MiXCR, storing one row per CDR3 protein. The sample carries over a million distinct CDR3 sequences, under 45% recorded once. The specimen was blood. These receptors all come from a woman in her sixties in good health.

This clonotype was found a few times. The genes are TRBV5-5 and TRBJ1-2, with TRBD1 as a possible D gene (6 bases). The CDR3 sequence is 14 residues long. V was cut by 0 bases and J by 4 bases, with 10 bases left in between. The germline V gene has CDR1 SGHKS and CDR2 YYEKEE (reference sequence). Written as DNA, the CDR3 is TGTGCCAGCAGCTTGGACCCACAGGGCTATGGCTACACCTTC. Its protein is CASSLDPQGYGYTF.

CDR3 loop: CASSNRGRSETQYF. In DNA, the CDR3 is TGTGCCAGCAGTAACAGGGGGCGATCGGAGACCCAGTACTTC. The chain is built from TRBV6-2 or TRBV6-3 and TRBJ2-5; 9 nucleotides agree with TRBD1. The length of the CDR3 is 14 residues. The germline V gene has CDR1 MNHEY and CDR2 SVGEGT. V shed 5 bases and J 5 bases; nucleotides not matched to a gene: 6.

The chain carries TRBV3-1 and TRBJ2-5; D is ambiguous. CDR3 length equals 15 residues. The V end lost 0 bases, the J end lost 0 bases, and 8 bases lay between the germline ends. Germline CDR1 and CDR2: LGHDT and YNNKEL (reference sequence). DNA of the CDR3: TGTGCCAGCAGCCAAGATAGGCAGTACCAAGAGACCCAGTACTTC. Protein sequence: CASSQDRQYQETQYF.

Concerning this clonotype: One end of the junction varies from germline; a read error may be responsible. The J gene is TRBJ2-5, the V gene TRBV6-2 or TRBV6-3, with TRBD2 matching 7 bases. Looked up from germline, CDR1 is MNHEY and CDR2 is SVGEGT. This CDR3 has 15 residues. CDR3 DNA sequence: TGTGCCAGCAGCTACTCCCCGCCAAGCGGGATGGAGCAGTACTTC. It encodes CASSYSPPSGMEQYF.

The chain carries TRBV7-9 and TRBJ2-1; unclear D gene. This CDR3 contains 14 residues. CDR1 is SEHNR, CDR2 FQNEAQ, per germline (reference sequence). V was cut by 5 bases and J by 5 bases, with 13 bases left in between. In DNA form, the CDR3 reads TGTGCCAGCAGCCCCCGGGTAATAAACAATGAGCAGTTCTTC. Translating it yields CASSPRVINNEQFF.

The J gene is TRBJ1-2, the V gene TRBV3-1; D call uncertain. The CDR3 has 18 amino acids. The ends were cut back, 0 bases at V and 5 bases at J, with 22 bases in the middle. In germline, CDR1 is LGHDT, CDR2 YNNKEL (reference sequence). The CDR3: CASSQEESDRYALYGYTF. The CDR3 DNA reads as TGTGCCAGCAGCCAAGAAGAATCGGACCGTTACGCCTTGTATGGCTACACCTTC.

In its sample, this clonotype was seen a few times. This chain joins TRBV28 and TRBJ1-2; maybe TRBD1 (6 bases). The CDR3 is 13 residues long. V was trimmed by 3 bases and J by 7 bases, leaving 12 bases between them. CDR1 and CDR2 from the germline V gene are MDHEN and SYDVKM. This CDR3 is CASSLSGGSGYTF. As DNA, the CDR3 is TGTGCCAGCAGTTTGTCGGGGGGCTCTGGCTACACCTTC.

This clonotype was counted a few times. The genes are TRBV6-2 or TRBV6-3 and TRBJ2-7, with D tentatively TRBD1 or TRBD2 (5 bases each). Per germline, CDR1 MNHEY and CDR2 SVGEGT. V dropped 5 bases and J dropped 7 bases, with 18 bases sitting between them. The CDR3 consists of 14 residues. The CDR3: CASSRRDQRGEQYF. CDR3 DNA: TGTGCCAGCAGTCGCCGGGACCAACGAGGGGAGCAGTACTTC.

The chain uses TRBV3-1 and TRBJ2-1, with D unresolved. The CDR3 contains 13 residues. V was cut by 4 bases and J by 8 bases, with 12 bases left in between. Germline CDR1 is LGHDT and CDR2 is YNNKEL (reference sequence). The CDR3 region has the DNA TGTGCCAGCAGCCCGTGGAGAAGGGATGAGCAGTTCTTC. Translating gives CASSPWRRDEQFF.

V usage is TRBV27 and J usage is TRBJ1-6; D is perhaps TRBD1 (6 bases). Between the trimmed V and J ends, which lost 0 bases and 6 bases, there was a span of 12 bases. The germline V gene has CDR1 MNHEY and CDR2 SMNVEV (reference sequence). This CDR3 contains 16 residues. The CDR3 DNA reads TGTGCCAGCAGTTTATCGACGGGACACCTTAATTCACCCCTCCACTTT. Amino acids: CASSLSTGHLNSPLHF.

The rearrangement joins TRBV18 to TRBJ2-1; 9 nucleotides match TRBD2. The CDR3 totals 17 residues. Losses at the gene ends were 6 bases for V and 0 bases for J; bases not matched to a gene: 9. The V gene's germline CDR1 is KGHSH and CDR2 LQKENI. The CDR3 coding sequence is TGTGCCAGCTCCCGGGATAGCGGGAGTAGCTCCTACAATGAGCAGTTCTTC. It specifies CASSRDSGSSSYNEQFF.

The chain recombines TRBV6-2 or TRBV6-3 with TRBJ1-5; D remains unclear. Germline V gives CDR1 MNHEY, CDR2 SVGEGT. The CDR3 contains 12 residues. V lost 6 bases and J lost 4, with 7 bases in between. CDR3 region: CASRGLNQPQHF. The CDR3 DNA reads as TGTGCCAGCAGGGGTCTGAATCAGCCCCAGCATTTT.

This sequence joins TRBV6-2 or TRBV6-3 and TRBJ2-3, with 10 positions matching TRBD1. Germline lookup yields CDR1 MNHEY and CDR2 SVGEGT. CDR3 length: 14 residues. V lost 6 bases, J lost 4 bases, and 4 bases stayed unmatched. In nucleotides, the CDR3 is TGTGCCAGCAGACGGACAGGGGGAGCAGATACGCAGTATTTT. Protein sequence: CASRRTGGADTQYF.

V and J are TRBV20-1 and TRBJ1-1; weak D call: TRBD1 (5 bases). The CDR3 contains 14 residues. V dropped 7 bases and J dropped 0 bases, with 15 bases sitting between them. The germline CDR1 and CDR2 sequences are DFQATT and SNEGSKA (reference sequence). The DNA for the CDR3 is TGCAGTGTTAAGACAGAGAAGATGAACACTGAAGCTTTCTTT. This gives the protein CSVKTEKMNTEAFF.

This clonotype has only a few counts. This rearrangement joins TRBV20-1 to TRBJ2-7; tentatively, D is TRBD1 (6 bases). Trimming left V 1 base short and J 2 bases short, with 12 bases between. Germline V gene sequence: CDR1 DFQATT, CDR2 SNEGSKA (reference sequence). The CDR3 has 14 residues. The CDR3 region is CSARGGTSTYEQYF. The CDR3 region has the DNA TGCAGTGCTAGAGGGGGGACAAGTACCTACGAGCAGTACTTC.